This TCR beta chain comes out of a study of shared clonotypes between healthy human individuals (TCRdb year 2020). Regarding the complete study: A few men and two women, aged 18 to 49 years, made up the cohort. Leukapheresis yielded between about 0.8 and 8.9 billion PBMCs per donor. For each donor, CD4 naive and CD4 memory were each run on three plates, CD8 naive on two plates, and CD8 memory on one plate. To estimate repertoire size and how much clonotypes are shared between individuals, the study performed deep sequencing of blood TCR repertoires from a few healthy adults. To increase sequencing depth and limit assay-specific biases, TCR repertoire library preparation and sequencing were carried out by different laboratories using diverse techniques. What the study reported, not specific to this receptor: Sampling was restricted to blood, and TCR repertoires in tissues likely differ from the TCR repertoires found in blood. The genetic and exposure-history diversity represented was limited by the small number of donors. Across a handful of donors, roughly 5% of naive CD4, 3.5% of naive CD8, about 2.3% of memory CD4, and over 0.35% of memory CD8 clonotypes were shared. Higher generation probabilities were observed for clonotypes shared by all four sorted-subset donors than for non-shared clonotypes. Pairwise subsampling indicated that sequencing depth was expected to affect the degree of clonotype sharing among donors. Estimated clonotype richness was generally larger for naive than for memory subsets. Incomplete sequencing was indicated by rarefaction of sorted-subset datasets, despite the large sequencing depth.

Donors were healthy HIV-negative adults with no recently reported acute infections or vaccinations. All donors were Caucasian adults living in Nashville, Tennessee, USA. CD4+ T cells were enriched by magnetic negative selection, after which naive cells were positively selected on CD45RA and the negative fraction was taken as the memory subset. After blood collection by leukapheresis, PBMCs were isolated using Ficoll-Histopaque density gradient centrifugation and then cryopreserved in the vapor phase of liquid nitrogen. Analytical flow cytometry was used to check the purity and quantity of each magnetically sorted T cell population. Genomic DNA was isolated from each sorted fraction and quantified by UV absorbance on a Nanodrop 2000c. Clipping removes 0 bases from V and 2 bases from J, with 5 as the unmatched junction base count. The germline V gene sets CDR1 to SGHVS and CDR2 to FQNEAQ. The CDR3 numbers 16 residues from cysteine through phenylalanine. Only the CDR3 DNA stays, 48 bases, in frame from base 1.

Using the deep immunoSEQ assay, multiplex PCR amplified TCR CDR3 regions from genomic DNA. Extracted genomic DNA from each cell subset was distributed evenly across all wells of several immunoSEQ 96-well plates, and each plate was treated as a replicate. For sorted subsets, each replicate PCR was loaded with roughly 190 ng genomic DNA, equivalent to 30,000 or so T cell genomes. The purified libraries were quantified using a Qubit 3.0 fluorometer, sized with a Bioanalyzer 2100, and then quantified again using the KAPA Library Quantification kit. Each immunoSEQ 96-well plate was sequenced on its own single-read 150-cycle Illumina NextSeq 550 flow cell. Concerning the study's data processing: Because the immunoSEQ output held only junctional sequences and lacked quality scores, the filtering could not match the filtering applied to full-length reads. To assign V/J genes and CDR3, sequences were annotated against IMGT germline references using PyIR, a Python wrapper for IgBLAST v1.9. Reads were removed for weak V/J assignments (E-value above 1e-6), missing CDR3, stop codons, out-of-frame junctions, or ambiguous translated residues. V3J clonotypes were defined as sequences sharing an identical inferred V gene, J gene, and CDR3 amino acid sequence. Percentage overlap between repertoires was computed as shared unique clonotypes divided by the size of the smaller repertoire. RTK rarefaction, the Chao1 estimator, and Recon v2.1 estimates of unobserved clonotypes were used to assess repertoire richness. OLGA was used to compute generation probabilities for all TCRbeta clonotypes that the gDNA method yielded from a handful of donors. The immuneACCESS repertoire file appears here via TCRdb, limited to in-frame rearrangements. These files lack a portion of the clones; in checked studies, under half of the deficit traces to unresolved V genes, and the cause of the others is not known. The V and J calls and clone size are taken from that table; D and trimming were inferred from the DNA. The sample includes over a million clones, with approximately 98.5% observed a single time. The ten largest clones capture 0.36% of the sample.

About this clone itself: The antigen it binds to is not known. It has no much larger one-base neighbor in the sample; base qualities were not kept.

The clonotype originates from a man aged 30 to 39 in good health. The sequencing sample was made of naive CD4+ T cells sorted from blood. In the paper's terms, the cell subset or site label means: CD45RA+ positively selected. The chain couples TRBV7-8 to TRBJ2-5; 8 central nucleotides agree with TRBD2. The DNA reads as follows: TGTGCCAGCAGCTTAGCGCTGACTAGCGTACAAGAGACCCAGTACTTC. Translated, this is CASSLALTSVQETQYF.